These T cell receptor beta chains were read from a single sample in a study of T cells in Graves' hyperthyroidism and ophthalmopathy. One entry per CDR3 protein results from TCRdb running MiXCR on the multiplex PCR reads. The data contain approximately 250,000 distinct CDR3 sequences, almost 25% of them seen just once; the ten biggest clones take up about 40%. The source material was blood. These receptors originate from a woman aged 35 to 49 with Graves' ophthalmopathy. CDR3s include the opening cysteine and the closing phenylalanine or tryptophan. The D gene is left open where the match is weak. Not all rows give a size; the values are once, few, many and, for expanded clones, a class.

many	TRBV20-1	-	TRBJ2-7	CSASNGYEQYF	TGCAGTGCTAGTAACGGCTACGAGCAGTACTTC
many	TRBV2	TRBD2	TRBJ2-5	CASSDWVRELQETQYF	TGTGCCAGCAGTGATTGGGTGCGGGAGCTCCAAGAGACCCAGTACTTC
many	TRBV20-1	-	TRBJ1-5	CSAREGGTYQPQHF	TGCAGTGCTAGAGAGGGAGGGACGTATCAGCCCCAGCATTTT
many	TRBV20-1	-	TRBJ2-7	CSAREPSEAYEQYF	TGCAGTGCTAGAGAGCCTTCAGAGGCCTACGAGCAGTACTTC
many	TRBV20-1	-	TRBJ1-2	CSARAQVNYGYTF	TGCAGTGCTAGAGCACAGGTGAACTATGGCTACACCTTC
-	TRBV7-8	-	TRBJ2-5	CASSVGQETQYF	TGTGCCAGCAGCGTGGGACAAGAGACCCAGTACTTC
-	TRBV6-1	-	TRBJ1-1	CATLGQGERNEAFF	TGTGCCACACTTGGGCAGGGAGAAAGGAACGAAGCTTTCTTT
many	TRBV7-9	-	TRBJ2-5	CASSGPGNNQETQYF	TGTGCCAGCAGCGGGCCGGGGAATAACCAAGAGACCCAGTACTTC
-	TRBV6-2/TRBV6-3	TRBD1	TRBJ2-7	CASSYSTGNEQYF	TGTGCCAGCAGTTACTCGACAGGGAACGAGCAGTACTTC
many	TRBV4-1	-	TRBJ1-5	CASSQETGTYQPQHF	TGCGCCAGCAGCCAAGAAACAGGGACGTATCAGCCCCAGCATTTT
-	TRBV6-2/TRBV6-3	-	TRBJ2-5	CASSYSRDERGASETQYF	TGTGCCAGCAGTTATTCTCGGGATGAAAGGGGCGCGTCGGAGACCCAGTACTTC
many	TRBV2	TRBD2	TRBJ2-4	CASGTGGNIQYF	TGTGCCAGCGGGACGGGAGGGAACATTCAGTACTTC
many	TRBV28	-	TRBJ1-2	CASRPSHRYGYTF	TGTGCCAGCAGACCCTCGCACAGATATGGCTACACCTTC
many	TRBV28	-	TRBJ2-5	CARIIQETQYF	TGTGCCAGGATAATACAAGAGACCCAGTACTTC
many	TRBV5-1	-	TRBJ1-2	CASRERTDDPYGYTF	TGCGCCAGCAGAGAGAGGACGGACGACCCCTATGGCTACACCTTC
-	TRBV28	TRBD1	TRBJ2-7	CASSPPARGLYEQSF	TGTGCCAGCAGTCCCCCGGCCAGGGGGCTCTACGAGCAGTCCTTC
many	TRBV25-1	TRBD1	TRBJ2-4	CASRGQTIQYF	TGTGCCAGCAGGGGACAGACCATTCAGTACTTC
once	TRBV7-2	-	TRBJ1-1	CASSPLGRRVTEAFF	TGTGCCAGCAGCCCTTTGGGACGGCGGGTCACTGAAGCTTTCTTT
many	TRBV7-2	-	TRBJ2-7	CASSLVPGPAYEQYF	TGTGCCAGCAGCTTAGTTCCGGGCCCCGCCTACGAGCAGTACTTC
many	TRBV2	-	TRBJ2-7	CASNQGFDNEQYF	TGTGCCAGCAACCAGGGGTTTGATAACGAGCAGTACTTC